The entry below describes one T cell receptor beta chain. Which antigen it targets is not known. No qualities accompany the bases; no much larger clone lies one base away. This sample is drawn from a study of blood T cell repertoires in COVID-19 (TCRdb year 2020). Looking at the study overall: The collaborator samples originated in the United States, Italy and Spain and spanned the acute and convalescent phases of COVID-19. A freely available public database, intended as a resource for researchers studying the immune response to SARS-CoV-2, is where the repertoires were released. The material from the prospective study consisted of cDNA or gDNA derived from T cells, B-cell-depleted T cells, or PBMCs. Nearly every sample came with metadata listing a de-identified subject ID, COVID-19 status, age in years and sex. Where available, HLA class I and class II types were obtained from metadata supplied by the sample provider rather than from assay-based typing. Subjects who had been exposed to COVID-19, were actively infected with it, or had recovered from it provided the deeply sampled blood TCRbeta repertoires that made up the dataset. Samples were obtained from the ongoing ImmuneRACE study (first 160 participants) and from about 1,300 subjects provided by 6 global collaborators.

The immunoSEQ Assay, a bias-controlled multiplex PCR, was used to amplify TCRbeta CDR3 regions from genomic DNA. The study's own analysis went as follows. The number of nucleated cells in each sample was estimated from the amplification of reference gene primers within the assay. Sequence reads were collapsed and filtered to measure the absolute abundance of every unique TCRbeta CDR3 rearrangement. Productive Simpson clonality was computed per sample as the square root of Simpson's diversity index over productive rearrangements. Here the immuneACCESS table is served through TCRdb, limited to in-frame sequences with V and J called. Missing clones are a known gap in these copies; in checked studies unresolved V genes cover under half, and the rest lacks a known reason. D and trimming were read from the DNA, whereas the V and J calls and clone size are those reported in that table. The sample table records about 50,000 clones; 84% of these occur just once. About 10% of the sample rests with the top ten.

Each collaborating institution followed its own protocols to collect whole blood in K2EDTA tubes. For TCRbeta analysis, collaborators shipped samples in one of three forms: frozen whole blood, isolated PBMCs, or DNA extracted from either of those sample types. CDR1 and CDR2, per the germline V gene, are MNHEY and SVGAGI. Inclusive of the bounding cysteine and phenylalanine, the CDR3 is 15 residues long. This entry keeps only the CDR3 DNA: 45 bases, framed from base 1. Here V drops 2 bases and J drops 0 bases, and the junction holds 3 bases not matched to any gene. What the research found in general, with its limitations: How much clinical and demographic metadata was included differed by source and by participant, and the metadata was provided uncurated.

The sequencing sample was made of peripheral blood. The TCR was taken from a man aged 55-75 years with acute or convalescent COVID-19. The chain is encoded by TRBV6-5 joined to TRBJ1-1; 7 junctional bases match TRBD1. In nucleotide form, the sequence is TGTGCCAGCAGTTACACTACAGGGGTGAACACTGAAGCTTTCTTT. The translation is CASSYTTGVNTEAFF.